This T cell receptor (beta chain) stems from a study of naive and memory T cell subsets. Findings and limits, study-wide: A few larger clonotypes appeared in naive repertoires, especially CD8, possibly memory cells re-expressing CD45RA.

This CDR3 region has 13 residues. Deletions cut 5 bases from V and 6 bases from J, with 11 bases between. The germline CDR1 and CDR2 sequences are LNHDA and SQIVND (reference sequence). An equimolar mix of two oligonucleotides served as the beta constant-region primer for TRBC1 and TRBC2. An oligonucleotide with the SP2 primer and a 12-nucleotide UMI was ligated to the cDNA 3' end. MiXCR was run by TCRdb on the UMI-ligation and nested PCR reads, yielding one entry per CDR3 protein. The sample yields about 150,000 distinct CDR3 sequences, about 17% seen once. Of note for this clonotype: The antigen is undetermined.

From the second PCR step, alpha and beta chains were amplified apart. Cells stained for CD3, CD4, CD8, CD45RA and CD27 were sorted into four subsets. The receptor was isolated from a human donor in good health. The chain carries TRBV19 and TRBJ1-5, with TRBD1 as a possible D gene (5 bases). Material for sequencing was naive CD4+ T cells from blood. The DNA of the CDR3 is TGTGCCAGTAGTGGCAACACAGGTCAGCCCCAGCATTTT. It codes for CASSGNTGQPQHF.